Listed here are 32 T cell receptor beta chains from one sample, sequenced in a study of vaccination effects on CD4 cells after COVID-19. These receptors are not linked to any known antigen. Culture lasted about ten days before CD4+ T cell isolation. Participants were vaccinated with two doses of either the BNT162b2 or mRNA-1273 vaccine. Profiling relied on immunoSEQ multiplex PCR, and the TCRdb table lists in-frame clones only, not all of them. The profile shows some 30,000 clones, about 74% of them singletons. The sample in question was CD4+ T cells from PBMCs cultured without peptide, obtained after COVID-19 vaccination. The source of these receptors is a human donor who received a COVID-19 vaccine.

The CDR3 nucleotides are TGCAGTGCTAGTAAGGGGGCGGGATTAGATCAGCCCCAGCATTTT. It codes for CSASKGAGLDQPQHF. The chain is built from TRBV20-1 and TRBJ1-5; 7 bases map to TRBD1. The germline gives CDR1 DFQATT, CDR2 SNEGSKA (reference sequence). The CDR3 loop spans 15 amino acids. With V trimmed by 3 bases and J by 5 bases, 10 bases remained unmatched.

The chain recombines TRBV5-5 with TRBJ1-6, with D perhaps TRBD1 (5 bases). Germline-derived CDR1 and CDR2 are SGHKS and YYEKEE (reference sequence). Between the trimmed V and J ends, which lost 4 bases and 2 bases, there was a span of 10 bases. CDR3 length equals 15 residues. The CDR3 here is CASSLRGPYNSPLHF. CDR3 nucleotide sequence: TGTGCCAGCAGCCTAAGGGGACCCTATAATTCACCCCTCCACTTT.

The rearrangement links TRBV9 to TRBJ2-3; the D gene is possibly TRBD2 (5 bases). The ends were cut back, 0 bases at V and 1 base at J, with 9 bases in the middle. The CDR3 length is 15 residues. CDR1 and CDR2 from the germline V gene are SGDLS and YYNGEE. In DNA form, the CDR3 reads TGTGCCAGCAGCGTAGAGGCGGGCGGCACAGATACGCAGTATTTT. As protein: CASSVEAGGTDTQYF.

The CDR3 sequence: CATSSSGYTF. CDR3 bases: TGTGCCACCAGCTCGAGCGGCTACACCTTC. The genes are TRBV6-2 or TRBV6-3 and TRBJ1-2; D gene uncertain. From germline, CDR1 is MNHEY and CDR2 SVGEGT. The V end lost 10 bases, the J end lost 8 bases, and 11 bases lay between the germline ends. This CDR3 is 10 amino acids long.

The rearrangement joins TRBV29-1 to TRBJ1-2; TRBD1 matches 7 bases. V gave up 7 bases and J gave up 6 bases; unmatched junction bases: 11. Germline V CDR1 and CDR2: SQVTM, ANQGSEA. CDR3 length: 13 amino acids. The chain's CDR3 is CSAGPEGGDGYTF. CDR3 bases: TGCAGCGCAGGGCCCGAAGGGGGCGATGGCTACACCTTC.

This clone was recorded a few times. The rearrangement uses TRBV2 and TRBJ1-4; D gene unclear. CDR1 SNHLY and CDR2 FYNNEI come from the germline V gene. The germline V and J ends were trimmed by 5 bases and 3 bases, with 10 bases remaining between them. CDR3 size: 14 residues. The CDR3: CASSLGLSNEKLFF. As DNA, the CDR3 is TGTGCCAGCAGTTTAGGACTTTCTAATGAAAAACTGTTTTTT.

V and J are TRBV6-5 and TRBJ1-2; D may be TRBD1 (6 bases). Between the trimmed V and J ends, which lost 5 bases and 2 bases, there was a span of 15 bases. Germline CDR1 is MNHEY and CDR2 is SVGAGI. This CDR3 region has 15 residues. CDR3 residues: CASSQPGTPNYGYTF. The CDR3 bases are TGTGCCAGCAGTCAACCCGGGACACCGAACTATGGCTACACCTTC.

This clone was picked up a small number of times. The chain links TRBV6-4 to TRBJ1-2; 7 bases are a match to TRBD1. V dropped 4 bases and J dropped 7; count of bases not matched to a gene: 6. This CDR3 contains 13 residues. CDR1 MRHNA and CDR2 SNTAGT come from the germline V gene. CDR3: CASSVTGEAGYTF. The DNA of the CDR3 is TGTGCCAGCAGTGTCACAGGGGAAGCTGGCTACACCTTC.

A few counts support this clone. The chain joins TRBV7-9 to TRBJ1-3; D is unresolved. Deletions cut 5 bases from V and 0 bases from J, with 8 bases between. This CDR3 spans 14 amino acids. Looked up from germline, CDR1 is SEHNR and CDR2 is FQNEAQ (reference sequence). In nucleotides, the CDR3 is TGTGCCAGCAGCACCAGGAGCTCTGGAAACACCATATATTTT. As protein: CASSTRSSGNTIYF.

The chain is built from TRBV5-1 and TRBJ2-1; TRBD2 aligns across 8 bases. Germline assignment: CDR1 SGHRS and CDR2 YFSETQ. The CDR3 spans 17 residues. The trim removed 1 base at V and 7 bases at J, leaving 13 bases unmatched. CDR3 DNA sequence: TGCGCCAGCAGCTTGTCCCTTTCGGGAGGGCCCCAGAATGAGCAGTTCTTC. Amino acid sequence: CASSLSLSGGPQNEQFF.

V usage is TRBV10-3 and J usage is TRBJ1-6; no clear D gene. V shed 0 bases and J shed 9 bases, with 15 bases lying between them. Looked up from germline, CDR1 is ENHRY and CDR2 is SYGVKD. The CDR3 has 16 residues. CDR3 sequence reads: CAISESGPSAGSPLHF. CDR3 nucleotides: TGTGCCATCAGTGAGTCTGGGCCCTCCGCGGGTTCACCCCTCCACTTT.

This chain links TRBV5-5 with TRBJ1-2; D uncertain. Germline CDR1 reads SGHKS; CDR2 reads YYEKEE (reference sequence). CDR3 size: 17 residues. V was cut by 4 bases and J by 0 bases, with 19 bases left in between. CDR3 region: CASSHRSILSANYGYTF. The CDR3 DNA sequence: TGTGCCAGCAGCCATCGTTCCATTTTATCAGCTAACTATGGCTACACCTTC.

The chain links TRBV19 to TRBJ2-5; D not resolved. The CDR3 loop spans 14 amino acids. Per the germline V gene, CDR1 is LNHDA and CDR2 is SQIVND (reference sequence). With 0 bases removed from V and 6 bases from J, the gap between germline ends came to 11 bases. The CDR3 nucleotides are TGTGCCAGTAGTATAGATCCCGATGGGAAGACCCAGTACTTC. This translates into CASSIDPDGKTQYF.

The V call is TRBV5-4, the J call TRBJ2-4; D not resolved. The CDR3 loop spans 17 amino acids. CDR1 and CDR2 from the germline V gene are SGHNT and YYREEE (reference sequence). Trimming stripped 3 bases from V and 9 bases from J, with 25 bases between. The CDR3 sequence: CASSSRTQNARSSIQYF. The CDR3 nucleotides read TGTGCCAGCAGCTCCCGAACCCAGAACGCGCGTTCTTCCATTCAGTACTTC.

The chain recombines TRBV15 with TRBJ1-4; 10 bases are shared with TRBD1. The V gene end was trimmed by 3 bases and the J gene end by 5 bases; junction bases not matched to a gene: 0. This CDR3 is 14 amino acids long. Per germline, CDR1 LNHNV and CDR2 YYDKDF (reference sequence). In DNA form, the CDR3 reads TGTGCCACCAGCAGGGGACAGGGGAATGAAAAACTGTTTTTT. This encodes CATSRGQGNEKLFF.

The chain recombines TRBV6-5 with TRBJ1-1, with D possibly TRBD1 on 6 matching bases. CDR1 and CDR2 from the germline V gene are MNHEY and SVGAGI. This CDR3 region has 12 residues. V gave up 11 bases and J gave up 0 bases, with 10 bases separating them. The CDR3 DNA sequence: TGTGCCTCCAGGACAGTGAACACTGAAGCTTTCTTT. Protein: CASRTVNTEAFF.

This chain joins TRBV2 and TRBJ1-5, with 8 bases aligning to TRBD1. There are 16 residues in the CDR3. CDR1 is SNHLY, CDR2 FYNNEI, per germline. Trimming removed 1 base from V and 6 bases from J; junction bases left unmatched: 8. The CDR3 here is CASSEGLGTGTQPQHF. The DNA of the CDR3 is TGTGCCAGCAGTGAAGGCCTAGGGACAGGAACTCAGCCCCAGCATTTT.

This chain connects TRBV2 to TRBJ2-7, with D possibly TRBD1 on 6 matching bases. CDR3 length: 15 residues. The germline gives CDR1 SNHLY, CDR2 FYNNEI. The germline V and J ends were trimmed by 6 bases and 2 bases, with 17 bases remaining between them. This CDR3 is CASRPPDRLAYEQYF. The CDR3 DNA reads as TGTGCCAGCAGACCACCCGACAGGTTAGCCTACGAGCAGTACTTC.

Only a few counts were recorded for this clone. This sequence joins TRBV12-3 or TRBV12-4 and TRBJ1-1; D unresolved. Trimming pared 1 base from V and 11 bases from J, leaving 5 bases between. The CDR3 length is 10 residues. The CDR3 coding sequence is TGTGCCAGCAGTTTAGGCTTGGCTTTCTTT. Encoded protein: CASSLGLAFF.

This rearrangement joins TRBV30 to TRBJ2-7; 10 nucleotides match TRBD2. V lost 2 bases, J lost 6 bases, and 7 bases stayed unmatched. The CDR3 runs to 14 residues. Germline V gives CDR1 GTSNPN, CDR2 SVGIG (reference sequence). The CDR3 sequence: CAWSRAGGAGEQYF. In nucleotides, the CDR3 is TGTGCCTGGAGTCGAGCGGGAGGGGCTGGCGAGCAGTACTTC. Together with reference TRBV30 and TRBJ2-7, the CDR3 gives the full variable domain: SQTIHQWPATLVQPVGSPLSLECTVEGTSNPNLYWYRQAAGRGLQLLFYSVGIGQISSEVPQNLSASRPQDRQFILSSKKLLLSDSGFYLCAWSRAGGAGEQYFGPGTRLTVT.

In this sample, this clone turned up a few times. The chain couples TRBV11-2 to TRBJ2-1; D remains unclear. V was clipped by 3 bases and J by 7 bases, with 13 bases between them. CDR1 is SGHAT and CDR2 is FQNNGV in the germline V gene. CDR3 size: 14 residues. The CDR3 sequence is CASSFSLASNEQFF. The CDR3 DNA reads as TGTGCCAGCAGCTTCTCCCTGGCGAGTAATGAGCAGTTCTTC.

This sequence joins TRBV24-1 and TRBJ2-1; the D gene is possibly TRBD2 (5 bases). Germline values: CDR1 KGHDR, CDR2 SFDVKD. This CDR3 has 12 residues. Trimming left V 10 bases short and J 5 bases short, with 11 bases between. CDR3 loop: CATGRRDNEQFF. The CDR3 coding sequence is TGTGCCACTGGGCGGCGGGACAATGAGCAGTTCTTC.

Remarks on this clone: Sequence at one end of the junction differs from germline and may be a read error. The V gene is TRBV7-9, the J gene TRBJ2-3; D not certain. The CDR3 contains 12 residues. Germline CDR1 and CDR2: SEHNR and FQNEAQ (reference sequence). The CDR3 nucleotides read TGTGCCAGCAGCTTGTTTCCAGACCCTATCCATTTT. It specifies CASSLFPDPIHF.

The rearrangement links TRBV7-2 to TRBJ2-1, with TRBD1 identical over 8 bases. The CDR3 runs to 12 residues. J was trimmed by 16 bases and V by 1 base; bases with no gene match: 6. In germline, CDR1 is SGHTA, CDR2 FQGNSA. CDR3 nucleotide sequence: TGTGCCAGCAGCTTAGTACAGGGGGGCCTATTCTTC. This encodes CASSLVQGGLFF. Supplemented by reference TRBV7-2 and TRBJ2-1, the full variable domain reads GAGVSQSPSNKVTEKGKDVELRCDPISGHTALYWYRQSLGQGLEFLIYFQGNSAPDKSGLPSDRFSAERTGGSVSTLTIQRTQQEDSAVYLCASSLVQGGLFFGPGTRLTVL.

The chain couples TRBV14 to TRBJ2-1; 11 nucleotides agree with TRBD2. V gave up 0 bases and J gave up 9 bases; unmatched junction bases: 10. In germline, CDR1 is SGHDN, CDR2 FVKESK. The CDR3 has 17 amino acids. The CDR3 nucleotides are TGTGCCAGCAGCCAAGATAGGCTAGCGGGAGGCCGGGGTGAGCAGTTCTTC. Translating it yields CASSQDRLAGGRGEQFF.

V is TRBV7-3 and J is TRBJ2-3, with TRBD2 identical over 8 bases. Losses at the gene ends were 2 bases for V and 0 bases for J; bases not matched to a gene: 4. This CDR3 contains 16 residues. Germline V CDR1 and CDR2: SGHTA, FQGTGA. The CDR3, as DNA: TGTGCCAGCAGCTTACTACTAGCGGTTAGCACAGATACGCAGTATTTT. Its protein product is CASSLLLAVSTDTQYF. The variable domain in full, with the rest retrieved from reference TRBV7-3 and TRBJ2-3, is GAGVSQTPSNKVTEKGKYVELRCDPISGHTALYWYRQSLGQGPEFLIYFQGTGAADDSGLPNDRFFAVRPEGSVSTLKIQRTERGDSAVYLCASSLLLAVSTDTQYFGPGTRLTVL.

The gene calls are TRBV21-1 and TRBJ2-3; no DNA check was done on the table's D call, TRBD2. TRBV21-1 is a pseudogene. The length of the CDR3 is 15 residues. The CDR3: CASRPGRERTDTQYF. As DNA, the CDR3 is TGTGCCAGCAGGCCTGGGCGGGAGCGCACAGATACGCAGTATTTT.

J is TRBJ1-2 and V is TRBV5-8; TRBD1 aligns across 7 bases. The V gene's germline CDR1 is SGHTS and CDR2 YDEGEE. The V segment lost 3 bases and the J segment 8 bases; nucleotides outside the gene matches: 13. The CDR3 extends over 15 amino acids. This chain's CDR3 is CASSYTATGQEGYTF. The DNA of the CDR3 is TGTGCCAGCAGCTACACCGCGACAGGGCAAGAAGGCTACACCTTC.

The V call is TRBV27, the J call TRBJ1-1; D is undetermined. Germline V CDR1 and CDR2: MNHEY, SMNVEV (reference sequence). The CDR3 runs to 13 residues. Trimming took 5 bases from V and 0 from J, leaving 7 bases between them. The CDR3 here is CASSKWMNTEAFF. CDR3 bases: TGTGCCAGCAGTAAGTGGATGAACACTGAAGCTTTCTTT.

The chain employs TRBV20-1 and TRBJ2-1, with D unresolved. The length of the CDR3 is 15 residues. Germline assignment: CDR1 DFQATT and CDR2 SNEGSKA (reference sequence). V lost 3 bases to trimming and J lost 1 base, with 13 bases between them. As DNA, the CDR3 is TGCAGTGCTAGTTTCGGGCAAAATTCCTACAATGAGCAGTTCTTC. Its translation: CSASFGQNSYNEQFF.

This clone was seen more than once but under ten times. This chain uses TRBV7-2 with TRBJ1-2; D is uncertain. Germline CDR1 and CDR2: SGHTA and FQGNSA. V was pared by 1 base and J by 8 bases, with 14 bases between. The CDR3 is 14 amino acids. The CDR3 reads CASSLEGRVRGYTF. The DNA of the CDR3 is TGTGCCAGCAGCTTAGAAGGCCGGGTGAGAGGCTACACCTTC.

The J gene is TRBJ1-4, the V gene TRBV27; 7 positions match TRBD1. After removal of 6 bases from V and 4 bases from J, the junction contained 5 bases not matched to a gene. The CDR3 runs 14 residues. The V gene's germline CDR1 is MNHEY and CDR2 SMNVEV (reference sequence). CDR3 amino acids: CASRIGQDNEKLFF. CDR3 nucleotides: TGTGCCAGCAGGATTGGACAGGATAATGAAAAACTGTTTTTT.